This T cell receptor beta chain derives from a study of blood T cells in healthy people across ages. Study-wide findings and caveats: Long-lived and aged donors differed, with more naive CD4+ cells and higher diversity in the long-lived. Not knowing donor CMV status may have confounded expanded clonotype changes.

CDR3 size: 13 residues. V shed 7 bases and J shed 5 bases, with 17 bases lying between them. The V gene's germline CDR1 is SQVTM and CDR2 ANQGSEA. Primed by a sample-barcoded 5' primer and a J-beta primer mix, a second PCR proceeded for about 7 to 11 cycles. TCRdb analysed the 5' RACE reads with MiXCR anew, one entry per CDR3 protein. The sample carries about 1.4 million distinct CDR3 sequences, around 59% recorded once. Each sample used at least 6 million PBMCs. This clonotype was seen only once. Antigen unknown. The chain is built from TRBV29-1 and TRBJ1-2; D might be TRBD1 (5 bases). The source of this sequence is a man between 18 and 29 years old in good health. Material: blood. Here the CDR3 reads CSAGPTAEYGYTF. The CDR3 DNA is TGCAGCGCGGGGCCTACGGCCGAGTATGGCTACACCTTC.